This entry lists 22 T cell receptor beta chains sequenced from one sample in a study of blood T cells in healthy people across ages (dated by TCRdb to between 2014 and 2017). Library preparation was by 5' RACE. TCRdb lists the instrument as Illumina HiSeq 2500. The second PCR ran for about 6 to 12 cycles and used a J-beta primer mix along with a sample-barcoded 5' primer. TCRdb passed the public sequencing reads through fastp at Q25 and MiXCR, retaining productive beta sequences. For every CDR3 protein sequence, its rows merge into one entry that carries the most common genes and DNA. This sample has roughly 700,000 distinct CDR3 sequences in its table, and around half of those were observed once. The ten biggest clones cover 30% to 40% of the sample. The sequenced sample consisted of blood. These receptors all come from a woman aged 55-70 years in good health.

The rearrangement joins TRBV12-3 or TRBV12-4 to TRBJ2-4; tentatively, D is TRBD1 (5 bases). The end of the DNA is better explained by TRBJ2-7, so the J call may be wrong. The CDR3 length is 13 residues. The CDR3 DNA reads as TGTGCCAGCAGTTTCACTCAGGGCGACGAGCAGTACTTC. The encoded protein is CASSFTQGDEQYF.

The chain links TRBV10-3 to TRBJ2-7; the match to TRBD2 covers 11 bases. The DNA matches TRBJ2-4 better at its end, which makes the J call doubtful. The CDR3 is made up of 17 amino acids. Germline V lookup: CDR1 ENHRY, CDR2 SYGVKD. The CDR3 nucleotides are TGTGCCATCAGTTGGGGGACTAGCGGAGACAAGGGGAACATTCAGTACTTC. Amino acids: CAISWGTSGDKGNIQYF.

J is TRBJ2-7 and V is TRBV7-8; 12 bases agree with TRBD2. Germline V CDR1 and CDR2: SGHVS, FQNEAQ. Trimming removed 5 bases from V and 7 bases from J; junction bases left unmatched: 15. This CDR3 comprises 17 residues. The CDR3 region has the DNA TGTGCCAGCAGCCCACTTCTAGCGGGAGGGCCTCACAATGAGCAGTACTTC. Its translation: CASSPLLAGGPHNEQYF.

The V call is TRBV5-1, the J call TRBJ1-1, with a weak D call TRBD1 (6 bases). V was pared by 0 bases and J by 0 bases, with 18 bases between. Germline values: CDR1 SGHRS, CDR2 YFSETQ. The CDR3 loop spans 18 amino acids. The CDR3 DNA reads as TGCGCCAGCAGCTTGGGGGTAGGGGGGGACTTCATGAACACTGAAGCTTTCTTT. Translating it yields CASSLGVGGDFMNTEAFF.

This clonotype was found many times. This chain connects TRBV7-9 to TRBJ2-3, with D perhaps assigned TRBD1 or TRBD2 (5 bases each). The V end lost 2 bases, the J end lost 0 bases, and 12 bases lay between the germline ends. Germline CDR1 is SEHNR and CDR2 is FQNEAQ (reference sequence). The CDR3 covers 16 residues. The CDR3 spells CASSLYGGGSTDTQYF. The CDR3 DNA reads as TGTGCCAGCAGCTTATATGGGGGTGGGAGCACAGATACGCAGTATTTT.

This clonotype turned up a few times. The rearrangement uses TRBV10-3 and TRBJ1-2; perhaps TRBD1 as D (6 bases). Trimming removed 3 bases at V and 6 bases at J, with 17 bases between. The CDR3 is 15 residues long. Germline-derived CDR1 and CDR2 are ENHRY and SYGVKD. For the CDR3, the DNA is TGTGCCATCAGTGAATCCCCGATTGGGACACATGGCTACACCTTC. Protein: CAISESPIGTHGYTF.

The chain is built from TRBV6-5 and TRBJ2-5; 7 positions agree with TRBD1. The CDR3 consists of 15 residues. J gave up 3 bases and V 6 bases, and 10 bases lay outside the gene matches. CDR1 is MNHEY, CDR2 SVGAGI, per germline. CDR3 sequence: CASRTGQVGEETQYF. CDR3 in DNA: TGTGCCAGCAGAACCGGACAGGTCGGGGAAGAGACCCAGTACTTC.

This clonotype was observed many times. The gene calls are TRBV10-3 and TRBJ2-5, with D unclear. The V end was cut by 10 bases, the J end by 5 bases, with 20 bases between. The CDR3 has 14 amino acids. Germline-derived CDR1 and CDR2 are ENHRY and SYGVKD. Here the CDR3 DNA reads TGTGCCACGAGATTGGCCTGGGGTTATGAGACCCAGTACTTC. As protein: CATRLAWGYETQYF.

As concerns this clonotype: Its ends do not fully match the called genes, so a read error is possible. The gene calls are TRBV6-5 and TRBJ2-3; 12 bases fit TRBD1. The V gene's germline CDR1 is MNHEY and CDR2 SVGAGI. This CDR3 region has 16 residues. For the CDR3, the DNA is TGTGCCAGCAGTTACTCCGGGACAGGGGGCACTGATACGCAGTATTTT. This encodes CASSYSGTGGTDTQYF.

The rearrangement uses TRBV3-1 and TRBJ1-5; the D is unclear. Germline CDR1 reads LGHDT; CDR2 reads YNNKEL (reference sequence). This CDR3 is built from 16 residues. With 1 base removed from V and 0 bases from J, the gap between germline ends came to 10 bases. In DNA form, the CDR3 reads TGTGCCAGCAGCCAAGGGGCGGGGTTTAGCAATCAGCCCCAGCATTTT. Translated, it gives CASSQGAGFSNQPQHF.

This clonotype was recorded once. The chain links TRBV7-2 to TRBJ2-5; possibly TRBD1 for D (5 bases). The J call may be wrong; the DNA end is better matched by TRBJ2-7. CDR3 size: 14 residues. Germline V CDR1 and CDR2: SGHTA, FQGNSA. In DNA, the CDR3 is TGTGCCAGCAGCTTACTCCAGGGATCAGGCGAGCAGTACTTC. This translates into CASSLLQGSGEQYF.

This clonotype has only a few counts. This chain's CDR3 is CASSLEGNKETQYF. The CDR3 coding sequence is TGCGCCAGCAGCTTGGAGGGCAATAAAGAGACCCAGTACTTC. J is TRBJ2-5 and V is TRBV5-1; D remains unclear. V lost 0 bases and J 3 bases, leaving 9 bases between the germline ends. CDR1 is SGHRS and CDR2 is YFSETQ in the germline V gene. The CDR3 consists of 14 residues.

V is TRBV20-1 and J is TRBJ2-5, with 9 bases that match TRBD2. The germline V gene has CDR1 DFQATT and CDR2 SNEGSKA (reference sequence). This CDR3 comprises 15 residues. V was clipped by 3 bases and J by 2 bases; unmatched bases: 7. The CDR3 bases are TGCAGTGCTAGTGGCGCGGGAGGGCCGCAAGAGACCCAGTACTTC. Translation gives CSASGAGGPQETQYF.

The chain employs TRBV5-1 and TRBJ2-1, with 7 positions matching TRBD2. Germline V gives CDR1 SGHRS, CDR2 YFSETQ. This CDR3 contains 15 residues. The V gene end was trimmed by 2 bases and the J gene end by 0 bases; junction bases not matched to a gene: 2. The CDR3 protein is CASSFTSDSYNEQFF. CDR3 DNA sequence: TGCGCCAGCAGCTTCACTAGCGACTCCTACAATGAGCAGTTCTTC.

In this sample, this clonotype turned up a few times. The CDR3 here is CASFQGTSTNNEQFF. The DNA of the CDR3 is TGTGCCAGCTTTCAGGGGACTAGCACAAACAATGAGCAGTTCTTC. This chain links TRBV6-2 or TRBV6-3 with TRBJ2-1, with 9 bases identical to TRBD2. The length of the CDR3 is 15 residues. Germline V gene lookup returns CDR1 MNHEY and CDR2 SVGEGT. The junction had 10 bases not matched to a gene; V was cut back by 8 bases and J by 5 bases.

This clonotype turned up a few times. The gene calls are TRBV6-2 or TRBV6-3 and TRBJ2-7; D perhaps matches TRBD2 (6 bases). V was pared by 0 bases and J by 3 bases, with 12 bases between. The CDR3 contains 15 residues. Germline CDR1 is MNHEY and CDR2 is SVGEGT. The CDR3 reads CASSYSPGLIYEQYF. The CDR3 bases are TGTGCCAGCAGTTACTCCCCGGGACTGATCTACGAGCAGTACTTC.

The chain joins TRBV9 to TRBJ2-1; D tentatively fits TRBD1 or TRBD2 (5 bases each). The last part of the DNA fits TRBJ2-7 better; the J call may be wrong. The CDR3 extends over 15 amino acids. From germline, CDR1 is SGDLS and CDR2 YYNGEE. This chain's CDR3 is CASSPAGTAYNEQYF. The CDR3 bases are TGTGCCAGCAGCCCCGCCGGGACGGCGTACAATGAGCAGTACTTC.

V usage is TRBV5-6 and J usage is TRBJ2-3; D may be TRBD2 (5 bases). The CDR3 has 15 amino acids. Trimming pared 4 bases from V and 5 bases from J, leaving 17 bases between. The germline gives CDR1 SGHDT, CDR2 YYEEEE. Written as DNA, the CDR3 is TGTGCCAGCAGCGCGCTGAGCGGTTCTCGAGATACGCAGTATTTT. As protein: CASSALSGSRDTQYF.

This clonotype was seen a handful of times. This chain links TRBV20-1 with TRBJ2-1, with D unclear. The J call may be in error: the DNA end matches TRBJ2-7 better. Germline V gene sequence: CDR1 DFQATT, CDR2 SNEGSKA (reference sequence). This CDR3 contains 14 residues. The CDR3 region is CSAPDLSSYNEQYF. The CDR3 DNA follows: TGCAGTGCCCCCGACCTTTCATCCTACAATGAGCAGTACTTC.

This chain joins TRBV7-2 and TRBJ2-7; D unclear. The CDR3 length is 14 residues. The V gene lost 1 base and the J gene lost 1 base, with 8 bases spanning the gap. Germline CDR1 reads SGHTA; CDR2 reads FQGNSA. CDR3 protein: CTSSLEGRSYEQYF. The CDR3 DNA is TGTACCAGCAGCTTAGAAGGCAGGTCCTACGAGCAGTACTTC. The full variable domain, its missing parts supplied by reference TRBV7-2 and TRBJ2-7, is GAGVSQSPSNKVTEKGKDVELRCDPISGHTALYWYRQSLGQGLEFLIYFQGNSAPDKSGLPSDRFSAERTGGSVSTLTIQRTQQEDSAVYLCTSSLEGRSYEQYFGPGTRLTVT.

This clonotype was seen a few times. V and J are TRBV4-1 and TRBJ2-1; unclear D gene. The J call could be wrong; TRBJ2-7 is a better fit for the DNA end. CDR3 size: 14 residues. Per germline, CDR1 MGHRA and CDR2 YSYEKL. The DNA for the CDR3 is TGCGCCAGCAGCCAATCCCCGGCCTACAATGAGCAGTACTTC. Amino acids: CASSQSPAYNEQYF.

The chain couples TRBV27 to TRBJ2-5; tentatively, D is TRBD1 (5 bases). CDR1 is MNHEY, CDR2 SMNVEV, per germline (reference sequence). The V and J ends lost 3 bases and 0 bases respectively, with 8 bases between them. The CDR3 covers 14 residues. CDR3 nucleotides: TGTGCCAGCAGTTTCAGGGTCAACCAAGAGACCCAGTACTTC. Its protein is CASSFRVNQETQYF.